A single sample is the source of the 10 T cell receptor beta chains below, sequenced in a study of T cells after yellow fever vaccination. TCRdb processed the 5' RACE reads anew with MiXCR; each CDR3 protein has one entry. Of about 400,000 distinct CDR3 sequences in the sample, around a tenth were seen once. The sequencing here drew on PBMCs, taken on the day of the first yellow fever vaccination. The receptors were sampled from a man younger than 35 who received the YFV17D yellow fever vaccine.

The chain recombines TRBV19 with TRBJ1-5; perhaps TRBD1 as D (5 bases). CDR1 is LNHDA, CDR2 SQIVND, per germline (reference sequence). With 5 bases removed from V and 1 base from J, the gap between germline ends came to 9 bases. The CDR3 is 14 residues long. CDR3 sequence (DNA): TGTGCCAGTAGTCCAGGGCTGAGCAATCAGCCCCAGCATTTT. Amino acid sequence: CASSPGLSNQPQHF.

There are a few counts of this clonotype. The chain is built from TRBV4-2 and TRBJ1-3, with D unresolved. V was clipped by 4 bases and J by 4 bases, with 17 bases between them. Germline CDR1 LGHNA, CDR2 YNFKEQ. CDR3 length equals 16 residues. The CDR3 sequence is CASSRIGWGTGNTIYF. The CDR3, as DNA: TGTGCCAGCAGCCGGATCGGTTGGGGAACAGGAAACACCATATATTTT.

The chain carries TRBV6-2 or TRBV6-3 and TRBJ1-5; D call uncertain. This CDR3 region has 14 residues. The germline CDR1 and CDR2 sequences are MNHEY and SVGEGT. V gave up 2 bases and J gave up 3 bases, with 8 bases separating them. The CDR3 sequence is CASSYASLNQPQHF. CDR3 nucleotide sequence: TGTGCCAGCAGTTACGCGAGCCTCAATCAGCCCCAGCATTTT.

The V call is TRBV28, the J call TRBJ1-5; weak D call: TRBD1 (5 bases). The CDR3 is 16 residues long. V was cut by 3 bases and J by 0 bases, with 12 bases left in between. Germline-derived CDR1 and CDR2 are MDHEN and SYDVKM. DNA of the CDR3: TGTGCCAGCAGTTTCCCGGGACTTTATAGCAATCAGCCCCAGCATTTT. Translating gives CASSFPGLYSNQPQHF.

This chain joins TRBV6-6 and TRBJ1-1, with 7 bases matching TRBD1. Trimming cost V 4 bases and J 11 bases; bases outside gene matches: 7. The germline gives CDR1 MNHNY, CDR2 SVGAGI (reference sequence). This CDR3 region has 12 residues. The CDR3 coding sequence is TGTGCCAGCAGTTCTTGGGCAGGGGGGGCTTTCTTT. It encodes CASSSWAGGAFF.

In this sample, this clonotype turned up a few times. The V call is TRBV4-1, the J call TRBJ1-5; D is undetermined. V was shortened by 1 base and J by 7 bases, with 11 bases between the two germline ends. The CDR3 extends over 14 amino acids. Germline loops: CDR1 MGHRA, CDR2 YSYEKL. In DNA, the CDR3 is TGCGCCAGCAGCCAAGTAACCGGAGGCCAGCCCCAGCATTTT. Its translation: CASSQVTGGQPQHF.

The chain couples TRBV4-3 to TRBJ2-2; D possibly corresponds to TRBD2 (5 bases). Trimming took 4 bases from V and 3 from J, leaving 15 bases between them. Germline values: CDR1 LGHNA, CDR2 YSLEER. The CDR3 length is 16 residues. Here the CDR3 DNA reads TGCGCCAGCAGCCTTACCATCCGGCGGGACACCGGGGAGCTGTTTTTT. This codes for CASSLTIRRDTGELFF.

This clonotype has a count of ten or more. The chain links TRBV4-3 to TRBJ1-5, with D tentatively TRBD1 (5 bases). Trimming shortened V by 3 bases and J by 0 bases, and 6 bases separated the two germline ends. Per the germline V gene, CDR1 is LGHNA and CDR2 is YSLEER. The CDR3 loop spans 14 amino acids. In DNA, the CDR3 is TGCGCCAGCAGCCACAGGGCTAGCAATCAGCCCCAGCATTTT. Translating it yields CASSHRASNQPQHF.

J is TRBJ2-7 and V is TRBV20-1; D remains unclear. This CDR3 has 11 amino acids. Germline CDR1 DFQATT, CDR2 SNEGSKA (reference sequence). Deletions cut 5 bases from V and 3 bases from J, with 8 bases between. The CDR3 loop reads CSAQGDYEQYV. Written as DNA, the CDR3 is TGCAGTGCTCAAGGAGACTACGAGCAGTACGTC.

The chain links TRBV11-2 to TRBJ2-2; D is possibly TRBD1 (6 bases). The CDR3 loop spans 16 amino acids. CDR1 and CDR2 (germline): SGHAT, FQNNGV. Trimming took 6 bases from V and 1 from J, leaving 15 bases between them. The CDR3 DNA sequence: TGTGCCAGCAGACGACCTGGCAGGGGGAACACCGGGGAGCTGTTTTTT. Its protein product is CASRRPGRGNTGELFF.